This TCR beta chain is drawn from a study of blood T cell repertoires in COVID-19. The CDR3 has 15 amino acids. In germline, CDR1 is SGHRS, CDR2 YFSETQ. V was cut by 4 bases and J by 0 bases, with 11 bases left in between. TCRdb keeps only in-frame clones here, not all; method: immunoSEQ multiplex PCR. This sample has about 220,000 clones, with over 70% found just once. The sequenced material came from peripheral blood. The TCR originated in an older woman with acute or convalescent COVID-19. The rearrangement uses TRBV5-1 and TRBJ1-3; possible D gene TRBD1, 6 bases. The CDR3 loop is CASSQGSGSGNTIYF. For the CDR3, the DNA is TGCGCCAGCAGCCAGGGGTCGGGCTCTGGAAACACCATATATTTT.